This T cell receptor beta chain was identified during a study of Ad26.COV2.S vaccination and SARS-CoV-2 variants. Study-level information: Trial arm assignment for the donor was COV1001 Ad26.COV2.S.

The method was immunoSEQ multiplex PCR; TCRdb's version includes in-frame clones alone and lacks a portion of them. The data contain 300,000 to 400,000 clones, about 90% of them singletons. The treatment was: roughly 19 received Ad26.COV2.S at low or high dose, single or two shots; about 5 received placebo; per-sample allocation not given. Sampling was done on day 63 after the first vaccine or placebo injection. This clone was counted a single time. Its antigen is undetermined. Study results and caveats: Reported findings describe substantial breadth in spike-specific CD8+ and CD4+ T cell responses following vaccination. Researchers reported similar non-spike TCR breadth in vaccine and placebo recipients.

CDR1 and CDR2 from the germline V gene are SGDLS and YYNGEE. The CDR3 is made up of 12 amino acids. With 0 bases removed from V and 10 bases from J, the gap between germline ends came to 10 bases. The TCR sequence derives from a person aged 18 to 65 who received the Ad26.COV2.S COVID-19 vaccine or a placebo. The chain uses TRBV9 and TRBJ1-2; D uncertain. The sample consisted of peripheral blood, taken in a trial of Ad26.COV2.S vaccine versus placebo. The CDR3 DNA follows: TGTGCCAGCAGCGTAGCTTGGGGTTCCTACACCTTC. It codes for CASSVAWGSYTF.